The clone carrying this T cell receptor beta chain showed up just once. The sample belongs to a study of blood T cell repertoires in COVID-19. Background on the study: COVID-19 samples, acute and convalescent, were from the United States, Italy and Spain. In each case, the material was cDNA or gDNA derived from T cells, B-cell-depleted T cells, or PBMCs.

CDR1 is SGHNT, CDR2 YYREEE, per germline (reference sequence). The ends were cut back, 1 base at V and 1 base at J, with 10 bases in the middle. The CDR3 has 15 residues. Original handling: Estimation of nucleated cell counts was performed using reference gene primer amplification. Generated by immunoSEQ multiplex PCR, the TCRdb table keeps only in-frame clones and is missing some. The D gene and trimming were derived from the DNA, and the V and J assignments and clone size from that table. In the table there are more than 200,000 clones, roughly 84% of which are singletons. The source material was peripheral blood. The chain links TRBV5-4 to TRBJ2-3, with a possible D match to TRBD1 (6 bases). This TCR was sampled from a woman aged 40 to 50 with active or convalescent COVID-19. This CDR3 reads CASSLPGAGTDTQYF. The CDR3 DNA reads TGTGCCAGCAGCTTGCCAGGGGCAGGCACAGATACGCAGTATTTT.